This T cell receptor (beta chain) appears in the sequencing data of a study of blood T cell repertoires in COVID-19. This CDR3 region has 15 residues. The junction had 2 bases not matched to a gene; V was cut back by 3 bases and J by 2 bases. The V gene's germline CDR1 is LGHDT and CDR2 YNNKEL (reference sequence). Sequencing was performed with immunoSEQ multiplex PCR; in TCRdb, only in-frame clones are kept and a portion is missing. The sample lists about 200,000 clones, roughly 86% occurring once. The sequencing input was peripheral blood. This rearrangement joins TRBV3-1 (or the pseudogene TRBV3-2) to TRBJ2-7, with TRBD2 identical over 12 bases. This sequence was found in a man aged 60 to 75 with acute or convalescent COVID-19. In DNA form, the CDR3 reads TGTGCCAGCAGCCACTCTAGCGGGGGGGCCTACGAGCAGTACTTC. Translating it yields CASSHSSGGAYEQYF.